The 3 T cell receptor beta chains given below trace back to one sample, sequenced in a study of T cells after yellow fever vaccination. In TCRdb, the 5' RACE reads were re-called with MiXCR into one record per CDR3 protein. The table includes about 52,000 distinct CDR3 sequences, about 6.6% detected once. The source material was CD8+ T cells not binding an NS4B(214-222) dextramer, sorted from PBMCs, sampled roughly 46 days after the first yellow fever vaccination. The origin of the receptors is a man between 18 and 29 years old who received the YFV17D yellow fever vaccine.

Only one count was recorded for this clonotype. This may be a read error: a much more frequent sequence differs by one nucleotide. The V gene is TRBV27, the J gene TRBJ1-5; D call uncertain. The CDR3 runs to 13 residues. Per germline, CDR1 MNHEY and CDR2 SMNVEV (reference sequence). In DNA, the CDR3 is TGTGCCAGCAGTTTCGGTAGCAAGCAGCCCCAGCATTTT. Amino acids: CASSFGSKQPQHF.

This clonotype was seen many times. The chain joins TRBV7-6 to TRBJ2-1; no definite D call. This CDR3 comprises 15 residues. Germline CDR1 and CDR2: SGHVS and FNYEAQ. V was clipped by 6 bases and J by 0 bases, with 12 bases between them. The CDR3 DNA is TGTGCCAGCAGTTGGGCAGACCCCTCCTACAATGAGCAGTTCTTC. Translating gives CASSWADPSYNEQFF.

The sample holds many counts of this clonotype. The chain carries TRBV5-1 and TRBJ1-1; D may be TRBD1 (5 bases). The CDR3 contains 15 residues. Looked up from germline, CDR1 is SGHRS and CDR2 is YFSETQ. Trimming took 6 bases from V and 3 from J, leaving 18 bases between them. The CDR3 is CASKEPRVGDTEAFF. DNA for the CDR3: TGCGCCAGCAAGGAACCTCGCGTAGGGGACACTGAAGCTTTCTTT.